This TCR beta chain was identified during a study of blood T cell repertoires in COVID-19. Study in general: COVID-19 samples from acute and convalescent phases originated in the United States, Italy and Spain. T cells, B-cell-depleted T cells, or PBMCs supplied cDNA or gDNA.

Original handling: Researchers report that nucleated cell counts were estimated from reference gene primer amplification. TCRdb keeps only in-frame clones here, not all; method: immunoSEQ multiplex PCR. V and J calls and clone size are those listed in that table; D and trimming were worked out from the DNA. Of about 24,000 clones in the sample, roughly 72% are singletons; the top ten hold 40% to 55%. Trimming pared 5 bases from V and 13 bases from J, leaving 9 bases between. Per the germline V gene, CDR1 is SGHTA and CDR2 is FQGNSA. CDR3 length: 9 amino acids. This chain uses TRBV7-2 with TRBJ2-7, with D unclear. Sequencing was performed on peripheral blood. The clonotype originates from a woman older than 75 with acute or convalescent COVID-19. The CDR3, as DNA: TGTGCCAGCAGCAAATCCCATTACTTC. Protein sequence: CASSKSHYF.